Below are 31 T cell receptor beta chains sequenced from a single sample in a study of cytomegalovirus exposure and HLA in healthy donors. Primers included in the PCR were 60 Vbeta and 13 Jbeta primers. The assay was immunoSEQ multiplex PCR, and TCRdb's table has in-frame clones only and misses some. The table includes around 70,000 clones, roughly 70% detected once. The sample was PBMCs. The source is a woman in her thirties or forties in good health and CMV-seropositive.

This chain uses TRBV5-1 with TRBJ2-5; a weak D match, TRBD1 (5 bases). The germline gives CDR1 SGHRS, CDR2 YFSETQ. V shed 5 bases and J shed 3 bases, with 14 bases lying between them. The CDR3 is 14 amino acids. This CDR3 is CASSIQGREETQYF. CDR3 bases: TGCGCCAGCAGTATCCAGGGAAGGGAAGAGACCCAGTACTTC.

For the CDR3, the DNA is TGTGCCAGCAGTCCCGCAGGGTTAGGGAATGAAAAACTGTTTTTT. Residues: CASSPAGLGNEKLFF. The chain combines TRBV6-6 with TRBJ1-4, with a possible D match to TRBD1 (5 bases). CDR1 is MNHNY, CDR2 SVGAGI, per germline (reference sequence). With 5 bases removed from V and 5 bases from J, the gap between germline ends came to 15 bases. The CDR3 has 15 amino acids.

This chain joins TRBV5-6 and TRBJ2-7; TRBD1 is a possible D gene (5 bases). CDR1 is SGHDT and CDR2 is YYEEEE in the germline V gene. CDR3 length equals 13 residues. V was cut by 0 bases and J by 4 bases, with 8 bases left in between. This CDR3 is CASSLVDRYEQYF. The DNA for the CDR3 is TGTGCCAGCAGCTTGGTAGACAGATACGAGCAGTACTTC.

V and J are TRBV6-1 and TRBJ2-7; TRBD1 agrees at 10 bases. CDR1 and CDR2 (germline): MNHNS, SASEGT. CDR3 length equals 16 residues. The junction had 6 bases not matched to a gene; V was cut back by 1 base and J by 3 bases. CDR3 region: CASSEDPGQGIYEQYF. DNA of the CDR3: TGTGCCAGCAGTGAAGACCCGGGACAGGGGATCTACGAGCAGTACTTC.

The V call is TRBV7-7, the J call TRBJ2-1; 11 positions agree with TRBD2. Germline CDR1 reads SSHAT; CDR2 reads FNYEAQ (reference sequence). The CDR3 loop spans 15 amino acids. V lost 5 bases and J lost 4; bases outside the gene matches: 4. CDR3 protein: CASSPRLAGYNEQFF. The CDR3 DNA follows: TGTGCCAGCAGCCCGAGACTAGCGGGGTACAATGAGCAGTTCTTC.

The V call is TRBV4-2, the J call TRBJ1-2; 8 bases are shared with TRBD1. This CDR3 spans 13 amino acids. V gave up 0 bases and J gave up 13 bases; unmatched junction bases: 7. Germline V gene lookup returns CDR1 LGHNA and CDR2 YNFKEQ. The CDR3 region is CASSQERRTGSTF. CDR3 nucleotides: TGTGCCAGCAGCCAAGAGCGTCGGACAGGGTCCACCTTC.

This clone was counted once. The chain couples TRBV4-1 to TRBJ2-4; 7 bases are shared with TRBD2. Germline CDR1 reads MGHRA; CDR2 reads YSYEKL. The CDR3 runs to 16 residues. After removal of 0 bases from V and 1 base from J, the junction contained 3 bases not matched to a gene. The CDR3 sequence is CASSQDPRGAKNIQYF. The CDR3 DNA follows: TGCGCCAGCAGCCAAGACCCGCGGGGGGCCAAAAACATTCAGTACTTC.

The rearrangement links TRBV29-1 to TRBJ1-1, with D unclear. CDR3 length: 13 amino acids. From germline, CDR1 is SQVTM and CDR2 ANQGSEA. V was pared by 3 bases and J by 1 base, with 9 bases between. The DNA for the CDR3 is TGCAGCGTTGAGTCACAGAAGAACACTGAAGCTTTCTTT. It yields the protein CSVESQKNTEAFF. Complete variable domain (other parts from reference TRBV29-1 and TRBJ1-1): SAVISQKPSRDICQRGTSLTIQCQVDSQVTMMFWYRQQPGQSLTLIATANQGSEATYESGFVIDKFPISRPNLTFSTLTVSNMSPEDSSIYLCSVESQKNTEAFFGQGTRLTVV.

The chain combines TRBV5-1 with TRBJ1-4, with D tentatively TRBD1 (5 bases). Germline-derived CDR1 and CDR2 are SGHRS and YFSETQ. V was trimmed by 0 bases and J by 8 bases, leaving 11 bases between them. The CDR3 runs to 14 residues. The CDR3 here is CASSLEGNREKLFF. Written as DNA, the CDR3 is TGCGCCAGCAGCTTGGAGGGGAATCGGGAAAAACTGTTTTTT.

The chain couples TRBV11-2 to TRBJ1-2; the match to TRBD1 covers 10 bases. Germline V gene lookup returns CDR1 SGHAT and CDR2 FQNNGV. This CDR3 contains 13 residues. V shed 4 bases, J shed 8 bases, and the junction held 4 bases outside the gene matches. The CDR3 DNA sequence: TGTGCCAGCAGCTGGGACAGGGGTAAGGGCTACACCTTC. This sequence encodes CASSWDRGKGYTF.

The chain combines TRBV18 with TRBJ2-7, with D possibly TRBD2 on 6 matching bases. Deletions cut 8 bases from V and 5 bases from J, with 10 bases between. CDR1 KGHSH and CDR2 LQKENI come from the germline V gene. The CDR3 runs to 11 residues. DNA for the CDR3: TGTGCCAGCCTCCCGGGGGACGAGCAGTACTTC. Translating gives CASLPGDEQYF.

A few counts support this clone. This chain connects TRBV28 to TRBJ2-7; D uncertain. The CDR3 loop spans 14 amino acids. V was cut by 3 bases and J by 6 bases, with 15 bases left in between. Germline CDR1 and CDR2: MDHEN and SYDVKM. The CDR3 here is CASSLGSNGLEQYF. For the CDR3, the DNA is TGTGCCAGCAGTTTGGGCAGCAATGGGCTCGAGCAGTACTTC.

J is TRBJ1-6 and V is TRBV27, with a weak D call TRBD1 (6 bases). The CDR3 totals 15 residues. The V gene lost 6 bases and the J gene lost 8 bases, with 17 bases spanning the gap. Germline V gene lookup returns CDR1 MNHEY and CDR2 SMNVEV (reference sequence). The CDR3 DNA follows: TGTGCCAGCAGACTGGGGGGGGGCAAGTATTCACCCCTCCACTTT. The encoded protein is CASRLGGGKYSPLHF.

In this sample, this clone turned up a few times. This chain links TRBV6-5 with TRBJ1-6; D gene uncertain. Germline-derived CDR1 and CDR2 are MNHEY and SVGAGI. This CDR3 contains 15 residues. The germline V and J ends were trimmed by 0 bases and 0 bases, with 3 bases remaining between them. As DNA, the CDR3 is TGTGCCAGCAGTTACTCCAGCTCCTATAATTCACCCCTCCACTTT. Amino acid sequence: CASSYSSSYNSPLHF.

The sample holds one count of this clone. This chain connects TRBV7-9 to TRBJ2-1; 8 positions agree with TRBD2. V shed 6 bases and J 13 bases; nucleotides not matched to a gene: 8. Per the germline V gene, CDR1 is SEHNR and CDR2 is FQNEAQ (reference sequence). The CDR3 sequence is 12 residues long. CDR3 nucleotides: TGTGCCAGCAGGGACCCGGGACTAGTTCAGTTCTTC. Protein sequence: CASRDPGLVQFF.

The chain uses TRBV9 and TRBJ1-6; no clear D gene. The CDR3 has 14 amino acids. Germline CDR1 reads SGDLS; CDR2 reads YYNGEE. V lost 3 bases, J lost 7 bases, and 11 bases lay in between. The CDR3 nucleotides are TGTGCCAGCAGCGCAGGACTTGCGAATTCACCCCTCCACTTT. Protein product: CASSAGLANSPLHF.

The chain recombines TRBV4-1 with TRBJ2-1; tentative D call: TRBD1 (6 bases). The germline V gene encodes CDR1 MGHRA and CDR2 YSYEKL. CDR3 length equals 16 residues. Trimming shortened V by 4 bases and J by 10 bases, and 23 bases separated the two germline ends. CDR3 DNA sequence: TGCGCCAGCAGCCGCCAATCGTCCCTAGATGGACAGGAGCAGTTCTTC. Its translation is CASSRQSSLDGQEQFF.

The V gene is TRBV10-3, the J gene TRBJ2-7; 8 bases line up with TRBD1. Per germline, CDR1 ENHRY and CDR2 SYGVKD. The V and J ends lost 7 bases and 5 bases, in that order; junction bases with no gene match: 7. The CDR3 spans 13 residues. CDR3 amino acids: CAIKRAGGDEQYF. The CDR3 region has the DNA TGTGCCATCAAACGGGCAGGGGGCGACGAGCAGTACTTC.

This chain links TRBV2 with TRBJ1-2; D remains unclear. The V and J ends lost 11 bases and 3 bases respectively, with 7 bases between them. CDR3 length: 10 amino acids. CDR1 SNHLY and CDR2 FYNNEI come from the germline V gene. CDR3 in DNA: TGTGCCTCCGGGGACTATGGCTACACCTTC. Encoded protein: CASGDYGYTF.

This chain uses TRBV30 with TRBJ2-2, with D perhaps matching TRBD2 (6 bases). Trimming left V 6 bases short and J 7 bases short, with 18 bases between. Germline V gene data show CDR1 as GTSNPN and CDR2 as SVGIG (reference sequence). The CDR3 contains 14 residues. The CDR3, as DNA: TGTGCCTGTTCCGGGACCCAGGGAGGCGGGGAGCTGTTTTTT. Protein product: CACSGTQGGGELFF.

J is TRBJ1-3 and V is TRBV30, with D maybe TRBD1 (6 bases). V dropped 2 bases and J dropped 0 bases, with 17 bases sitting between them. This CDR3 contains 17 residues. Germline V gene data show CDR1 as GTSNPN and CDR2 as SVGIG (reference sequence). The CDR3 coding sequence is TGTGCCTGGAGTCGGGGGGCTAGGACTCTCTCTGGAAACACCATATATTTT. Amino acid sequence: CAWSRGARTLSGNTIYF.

V and J are TRBV7-6 and TRBJ1-3; possibly TRBD1 for D (5 bases). Trimming cost V 0 bases and J 3 bases, with 9 bases left between them. Germline V gene data show CDR1 as SGHVS and CDR2 as FNYEAQ. This CDR3 is built from 15 residues. The DNA for the CDR3 is TGTGCCAGCAGCTTAGCGGGGGGAAATGGAAACACCATATATTTT. This sequence encodes CASSLAGGNGNTIYF.

This clone appeared a few times. The chain joins TRBV4-1 to TRBJ2-6, with unresolved D. Trimming left V 2 bases short and J 1 base short, with 15 bases between. This CDR3 is built from 18 residues. CDR1 and CDR2 (germline): MGHRA, YSYEKL. DNA for the CDR3: TGCGCCAGCAGCCAACGGCATCCTTTGAGGTCTGGGGCCAACGTCCTGACTTTC. Its translation: CASSQRHPLRSGANVLTF.

V is TRBV4-2 and J is TRBJ2-3, with D possibly TRBD1 on 5 matching bases. The CDR3 runs 16 residues. Trimming cost V 3 bases and J 4 bases, with 17 bases left between them. The V gene's germline CDR1 is LGHNA and CDR2 YNFKEQ. CDR3 nucleotides: TGTGCCAGCAGCCAGGACGTGGCGGTGGGGCCAGATACGCAGTATTTT. As protein: CASSQDVAVGPDTQYF.

The chain couples TRBV5-1 to TRBJ2-3; a possible D gene is TRBD1 (6 bases). The CDR3 sequence is 16 residues long. V was clipped by 0 bases and J by 0 bases, with 11 bases between them. Germline V lookup: CDR1 SGHRS, CDR2 YFSETQ. DNA for the CDR3: TGCGCCAGCAGCTTGGTCGGACAGTCTAGCACAGATACGCAGTATTTT. It translates to CASSLVGQSSTDTQYF.

The chain recombines TRBV18 with TRBJ2-5, with no clear D. Trimming pared 5 bases from V and 5 bases from J, leaving 6 bases between. CDR1 is KGHSH and CDR2 is LQKENI in the germline V gene. CDR3 size: 11 residues. DNA of the CDR3: TGTGCCAGCTCATCCCTCGAGACCCAGTACTTC. It encodes CASSSLETQYF.

This clone turned up a few times. The chain employs TRBV2 and TRBJ1-2, with 9 bases fitting TRBD1. V trimming: 7 bases; J trimming: 7 bases; junction bases outside the gene matches: 4. CDR3 length: 12 amino acids. From germline, CDR1 is SNHLY and CDR2 FYNNEI. CDR3 amino acids: CASISTGGGYTF. In DNA, the CDR3 is TGTGCCAGCATTTCGACAGGGGGTGGCTACACCTTC.

This chain links TRBV25-1 with TRBJ1-2; D is possibly TRBD1 (5 bases). The V gene lost 3 bases and the J gene lost 2 bases, with 10 bases spanning the gap. Germline assignment: CDR1 MGHDK and CDR2 SYGVNS. CDR3 size: 14 residues. The CDR3 loop is CASSDRGGNYGYTF. DNA of the CDR3: TGTGCCAGCAGTGATCGGGGGGGAAACTATGGCTACACCTTC.

Regarding this clone: Compared with germline, one end of the junction differs, possibly owing to a read error. The chain is built from TRBV6-1 and TRBJ1-5; D is unresolved. There are 15 residues in the CDR3. Germline CDR1 is MNHNS and CDR2 is SASEGT. As DNA, the CDR3 is TGTGCCAGCAGGGAAGGGTGGGGAGTGGATCAGCCCCAGCATTTT. Translating gives CASREGWGVDQPQHF.

The chain has TRBV19 and TRBJ1-1; D may be TRBD1 (5 bases). V was shortened by 7 bases and J by 8 bases, with 14 bases between the two germline ends. The length of the CDR3 is 12 residues. CDR1 LNHDA and CDR2 SQIVND come from the germline V gene (reference sequence). The CDR3: CASTYDSAEAFF. The CDR3 DNA follows: TGTGCCAGTACCTACGACAGCGCAGAAGCTTTCTTT.

A single count supports this clone. Distinct nucleotide sequences in the sample also encode this CDR3. This chain connects TRBV7-9 to TRBJ2-1; 8 bases map to TRBD2. CDR1 is SEHNR and CDR2 is FQNEAQ in the germline V gene (reference sequence). This CDR3 spans 16 amino acids. After removal of 5 bases from V and 0 bases from J, the junction contained 6 bases not matched to a gene. The CDR3 region has the DNA TGTGCCAGCAGCCTAAGTCTAGCGGGCTCCTACAATGAGCAGTTCTTC. Translated: CASSLSLAGSYNEQFF.